What follows is one T cell receptor beta chain and its context. This sample was taken from a study of blood T cells in healthy people across ages. The extraction recovered at least 6 micrograms of total RNA per sample. A second 7 to 11 cycle PCR used barcoded and J-beta primers. Each TCR beta cDNA got a 12-nucleotide random molecular identifier. Using its own MiXCR run on the 5' RACE reads, TCRdb lists one record per CDR3 protein. The top ten clones hold around 3% of a sample with approximately 780,000 distinct CDR3 sequences, 25% to 30% of them seen once. A further study also used this sample, focusing on T cells of mothers and their children. That work contributes: Per child, approximately 2.9 million TCR beta CDR3 reads were obtained, against over 9 million per mother. No clone of persistent microchimeric T cells was detected.

What was sequenced was blood. This receptor was taken from a boy aged 5-17 years in good health.

The DNA for the CDR3 is TGTGCCAGCAGCCGTAGGACAGTCACAACTAATGAAAAACTGTTTTTT. Translated: CASSRRTVTTNEKLFF. This chain links TRBV7-9 with TRBJ1-4; a possible D gene is TRBD1 (6 bases). CDR3 length: 16 residues. The germline V gene encodes CDR1 SEHNR and CDR2 FQNEAQ (reference sequence). Trimming shortened V by 5 bases and J by 0 bases, and 13 bases separated the two germline ends.